These 20 T cell receptor beta chains share one sample of origin, sequenced in a study of response to subunit inactivated influenza vaccine. TCRdb passed the RT-PCR reads through MiXCR, listing each CDR3 protein once. This sample carries over 800,000 distinct CDR3 sequences, around 20% of them seen once, and the ten largest clones take roughly a tenth. The starting material was PBMCs from blood, obtained approximately 5 days after vaccination. The source is a man aged 45-60 years who received an inactivated influenza vaccine.

The chain employs TRBV4-3 and TRBJ1-5, with a possible D match to TRBD1 (5 bases). The CDR3 is 13 residues long. The V gene's germline CDR1 is LGHNA and CDR2 YSLEER. Trimming shortened V by 0 bases and J by 7 bases, and 7 bases separated the two germline ends. CDR3 sequence: CASSQEGDQPQHF. CDR3 DNA: TGCGCCAGCAGCCAAGAAGGGGACCAGCCCCAGCATTTT.

This clonotype occurred a few times. The genes are TRBV24-1 and TRBJ2-7, with D perhaps TRBD1 (5 bases). V was cut by 11 bases and J by 1 base, with 29 bases left in between. The CDR3 covers 18 residues. Germline CDR1 is KGHDR and CDR2 is SFDVKD. CDR3 sequence (DNA): TGTGCCATCCACCGTCTTCGATGGGGCCATGGGCCATCCTACGAGCAGTACTTC. Translating gives CAIHRLRWGHGPSYEQYF.

The genes are TRBV28 and TRBJ2-3; TRBD1 agrees at 9 bases. CDR1 MDHEN and CDR2 SYDVKM come from the germline V gene. This CDR3 contains 16 residues. Germline trimming cut 1 base from V and 0 bases from J; bases unmatched to any gene: 2. The CDR3 here is CASSLFGQGSTDTQYF. Written as DNA, the CDR3 is TGTGCCAGCAGTTTATTCGGACAGGGGAGCACAGATACGCAGTATTTT.

The chain uses TRBV24-1 and TRBJ2-3, with 8 bases aligning to TRBD1. V shed 6 bases, J shed 8 bases, and the junction held 9 bases outside the gene matches. Germline lookup yields CDR1 KGHDR and CDR2 SFDVKD. CDR3 length: 14 amino acids. CDR3 loop: CATSSGGVLPTQYF. CDR3 nucleotides: TGTGCCACCAGTTCAGGGGGCGTACTACCTACGCAGTATTTT.

This clonotype was found many times. The V and J genes are TRBV12-3 or TRBV12-4 and TRBJ2-7; 10 bases agree with TRBD2. The CDR3 spans 15 residues. The V and J ends lost 5 bases and 5 bases, in that order; junction bases with no gene match: 9. The DNA for the CDR3 is TGTGCCAGCAGTACGCTAGCGGGAGCCAGCAACGAGCAGTACTTC. Amino acids: CASSTLAGASNEQYF.

The chain recombines TRBV7-2 with TRBJ1-1; no definite D call. V was shortened by 1 base and J by 4 bases, with 13 bases between the two germline ends. The CDR3 spans 15 residues. CDR1 SGHTA and CDR2 FQGNSA come from the germline V gene. The DNA for the CDR3 is TGTGCCAGCAGCTTAGGGGGAATTCCTGGCACTGAAGCTTTCTTT. It yields the protein CASSLGGIPGTEAFF.

Concerning this clonotype itself: The junction shows a germline mismatch at one end, possibly a read error. The rearrangement uses TRBV7-2 and TRBJ2-7; D might be TRBD1 (5 bases). This CDR3 spans 14 amino acids. The V gene's germline CDR1 is SGHTA and CDR2 FQGNSA. CDR3 amino acids: CASTWGREANEHYF. Here the CDR3 DNA reads TGTGCCAGCACGTGGGGCAGGGAAGCCAACGAGCATTACTTC. Full variable domain (missing parts from reference TRBV7-2 and TRBJ2-7): GAGVSQSPSNKVTEKGKDVELRCDPISGHTALYWYRQSLGQGLEFLIYFQGNSAPDKSGLPSDRFSAERTGGSVSTLTIQRTQQEDSAVYLCASTWGREANEHYFGPGTRLTVT.

The genes are TRBV7-9 and TRBJ2-5, with 9 bases identical to TRBD2. Germline lookup yields CDR1 SEHNR and CDR2 FQNEAQ (reference sequence). Trimming cost V 2 bases and J 5 bases; bases outside gene matches: 9. The CDR3 consists of 16 residues. CDR3 residues: CASSLMVSGRYETQYF. CDR3 nucleotides: TGTGCCAGCAGCTTAATGGTTAGCGGGAGATATGAGACCCAGTACTTC.

The sample holds a few counts of this clonotype. This chain joins TRBV11-2 and TRBJ2-5; TRBD1 matches 9 bases. J lost 1 base, V lost 0 bases, and 15 bases had no gene match. The CDR3 contains 20 residues. Germline CDR1 reads SGHAT; CDR2 reads FQNNGV. In nucleotides, the CDR3 is TGTGCCAGCAGCTTAGAGAACAGGGGGCTTCTATCGTGGGGCCAAGAGACCCAGTACTTC. It is translated as CASSLENRGLLSWGQETQYF.

At least ten counts were recorded for this clonotype. CDR3 in DNA: TGTGCCAGCTCACCTCGACAGGGCTCCATCACAGATACGCAGTATTTT. Amino acids: CASSPRQGSITDTQYF. This chain links TRBV18 with TRBJ2-3; 7 bases match TRBD1. V shed 3 bases, J shed 2 bases, and the junction held 8 bases outside the gene matches. The CDR3 runs 16 residues. The germline V gene encodes CDR1 KGHSH and CDR2 LQKENI.

This sequence joins TRBV12-3 or TRBV12-4 and TRBJ2-7, with 7 bases matching TRBD2. The CDR3 has 15 amino acids. V lost 5 bases, J lost 4 bases, and 11 bases stayed unmatched. DNA for the CDR3: TGTGCCAGCAGTCACCTAGCGGTGGCGGCTTACGAGCAGTACTTC. It codes for CASSHLAVAAYEQYF.

V gene TRBV29-1 combines with J gene TRBJ1-2; weak D call: TRBD1 (6 bases). CDR1 and CDR2 from the germline V gene are SQVTM and ANQGSEA. The germline V and J ends were trimmed by 6 bases and 4 bases, with 12 bases remaining between them. The CDR3 is made up of 12 amino acids. The CDR3 region is CSVTRGAYGYTF. In DNA form, the CDR3 reads TGCAGCGTAACTAGGGGGGCCTATGGCTACACCTTC.

This clonotype was counted a few times. This chain joins TRBV5-1 and TRBJ2-7; 9 positions agree with TRBD1. Germline lookup yields CDR1 SGHRS and CDR2 YFSETQ. J lost 6 bases, V lost 4 bases, and 5 bases had no gene match. This CDR3 region has 13 residues. CDR3 sequence: CASSIPDRGEQYF. CDR3 in DNA: TGCGCCAGCAGCATCCCGGACAGGGGCGAGCAGTACTTC.

The V call is TRBV12-3 or TRBV12-4, the J call TRBJ2-1; tentative D call: TRBD1 (5 bases). V dropped 5 bases and J dropped 0 bases, with 17 bases sitting between them. The length of the CDR3 is 17 residues. CDR3 sequence reads: CASSPHAQASSYNEQFF. The CDR3 DNA sequence: TGTGCCAGCAGTCCTCACGCACAGGCGAGCTCCTACAATGAGCAGTTCTTC.

The sample holds a few counts of this clonotype. This chain uses TRBV7-2 with TRBJ2-7, with 7 bases aligning to TRBD1. The CDR3 runs 15 residues. Germline V gene sequence: CDR1 SGHTA, CDR2 FQGNSA. The V segment lost 4 bases and the J segment 3 bases; nucleotides outside the gene matches: 9. CDR3: CASSSQGQTIYEQYF. The CDR3 bases are TGTGCCAGCAGCTCCCAGGGACAGACAATCTACGAGCAGTACTTC. The full variable domain, completed using reference TRBV7-2 and TRBJ2-7, is GAGVSQSPSNKVTEKGKDVELRCDPISGHTALYWYRQSLGQGLEFLIYFQGNSAPDKSGLPSDRFSAERTGGSVSTLTIQRTQQEDSAVYLCASSSQGQTIYEQYFGPGTRLTVT.

The chain employs TRBV6-2 or TRBV6-3 and TRBJ2-2; D not certain. Germline assignment: CDR1 MNHEY and CDR2 SVGEGT. The CDR3 length is 15 residues. V lost 5 bases to trimming and J lost 0 bases, with 10 bases between them. CDR3 amino acids: CASSLMWTNTGELFF. As DNA, the CDR3 is TGTGCCAGCAGTCTCATGTGGACGAACACCGGGGAGCTGTTTTTT.

The V gene is TRBV4-1, the J gene TRBJ2-7; D may be TRBD1 (5 bases). This CDR3 comprises 13 residues. Germline CDR1 reads MGHRA; CDR2 reads YSYEKL. V was clipped by 2 bases and J by 3 bases, with 8 bases between them. The CDR3 coding sequence is TGCGCCAGCAGCCAATGGGGCAACTACGAGCAGTACTTC. It codes for CASSQWGNYEQYF.

The chain joins TRBV4-2 to TRBJ2-2; a possible D gene is TRBD2 (7 bases). The CDR3 sequence is 19 residues long. The V gene's germline CDR1 is LGHNA and CDR2 YNFKEQ. V lost 2 bases and J 1 base, leaving 20 bases between the germline ends. The CDR3 nucleotides read TGTGCCAGCAGCCAAAGGGGCAGCCCCGGGGGGCAGAACACCGGGGAGCTGTTTTTT. It translates to CASSQRGSPGGQNTGELFF.

V usage is TRBV20-1 and J usage is TRBJ1-3, with 7 nucleotides matching TRBD1. Trimming at V came to 3 bases and at J to 0 bases, leaving 11 bases not matched to a gene. CDR1 and CDR2 from the germline V gene are DFQATT and SNEGSKA (reference sequence). CDR3 size: 17 residues. The CDR3 here is CSARQGGEGISGNTIYF. The DNA for the CDR3 is TGCAGTGCTAGGCAGGGGGGTGAGGGGATCTCTGGAAACACCATATATTTT.

This chain connects TRBV5-1 to TRBJ1-5; no clear D gene. The CDR3 runs 13 residues. Germline CDR1 and CDR2: SGHRS and YFSETQ. V was pared by 2 bases and J by 3 bases, with 6 bases between. DNA of the CDR3: TGCGCCAGCAGCTTTGGGAACAATCAGCCCCAGCATTTT. It translates to CASSFGNNQPQHF.